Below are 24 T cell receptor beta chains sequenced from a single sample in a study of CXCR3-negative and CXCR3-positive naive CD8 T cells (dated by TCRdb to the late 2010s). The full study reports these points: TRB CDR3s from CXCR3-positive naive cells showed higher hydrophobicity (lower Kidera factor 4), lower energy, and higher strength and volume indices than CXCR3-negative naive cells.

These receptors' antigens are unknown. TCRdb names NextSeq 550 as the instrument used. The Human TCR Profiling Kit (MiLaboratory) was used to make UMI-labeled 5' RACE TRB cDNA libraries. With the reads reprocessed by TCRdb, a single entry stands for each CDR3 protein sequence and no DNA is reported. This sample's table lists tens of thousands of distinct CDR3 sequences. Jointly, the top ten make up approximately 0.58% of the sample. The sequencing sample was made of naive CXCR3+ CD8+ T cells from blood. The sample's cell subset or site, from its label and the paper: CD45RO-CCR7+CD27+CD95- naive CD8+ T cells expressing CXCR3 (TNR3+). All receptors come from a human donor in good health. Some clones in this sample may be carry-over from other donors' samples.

The CDR3 protein is CASSLTSRQYEQYF. This rearrangement joins TRBV12-3 or TRBV12-4 to TRBJ2-7; TCRdb names TRBD2, which stays unverified in the absence of DNA. The CDR3 runs 14 residues.

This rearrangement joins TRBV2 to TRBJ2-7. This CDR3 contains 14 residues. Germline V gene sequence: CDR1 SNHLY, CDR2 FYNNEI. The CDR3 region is CASSDGDNPYEQYF.

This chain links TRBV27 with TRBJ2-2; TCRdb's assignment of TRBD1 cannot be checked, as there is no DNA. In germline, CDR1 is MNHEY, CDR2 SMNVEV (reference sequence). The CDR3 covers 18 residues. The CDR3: CASSLWNWDRRSTGELFF.

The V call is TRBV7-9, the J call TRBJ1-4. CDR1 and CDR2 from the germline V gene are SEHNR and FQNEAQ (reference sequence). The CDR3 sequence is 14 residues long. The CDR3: CASSSVGEEEKLFF.

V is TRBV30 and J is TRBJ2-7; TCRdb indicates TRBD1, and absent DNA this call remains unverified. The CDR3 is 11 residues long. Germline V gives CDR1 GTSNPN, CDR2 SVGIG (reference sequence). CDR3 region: CAGAESYEQYF.

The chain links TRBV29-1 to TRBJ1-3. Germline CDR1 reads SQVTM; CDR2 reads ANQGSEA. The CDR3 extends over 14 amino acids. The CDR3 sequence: CSVTPAGSGNTIYF.

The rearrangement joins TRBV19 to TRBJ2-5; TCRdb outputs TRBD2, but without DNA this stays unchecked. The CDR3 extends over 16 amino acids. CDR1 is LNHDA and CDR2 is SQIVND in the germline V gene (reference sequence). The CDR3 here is CASSLSGLPPEETQYF.

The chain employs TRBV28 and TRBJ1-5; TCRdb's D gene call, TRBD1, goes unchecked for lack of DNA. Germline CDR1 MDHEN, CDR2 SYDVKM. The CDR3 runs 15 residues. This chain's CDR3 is CASSPVFSYNQPQHF.

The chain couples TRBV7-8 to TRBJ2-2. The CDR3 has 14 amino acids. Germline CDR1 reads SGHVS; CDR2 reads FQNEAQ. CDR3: CASSLFGNTGELFF.

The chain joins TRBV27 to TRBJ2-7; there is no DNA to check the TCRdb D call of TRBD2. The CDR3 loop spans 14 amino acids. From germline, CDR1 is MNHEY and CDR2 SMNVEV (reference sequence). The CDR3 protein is CASSTSGGPYEQYF.

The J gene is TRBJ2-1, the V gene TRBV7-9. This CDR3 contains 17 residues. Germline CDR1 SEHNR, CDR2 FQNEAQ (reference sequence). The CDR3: CASSLAPVGRSYNEQFF.

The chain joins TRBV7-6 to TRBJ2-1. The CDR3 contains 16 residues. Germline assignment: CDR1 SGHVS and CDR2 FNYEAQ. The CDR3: CASSPKDSPSYNEQFF.

This CDR3 is CASSVSGLSYNEQFF. The chain couples TRBV9 to TRBJ2-1. There are 15 residues in the CDR3. Germline V gene data show CDR1 as SGDLS and CDR2 as YYNGEE.

The CDR3 reads CASSLGTGGYLGCEQYF. The chain joins TRBV7-2 to TRBJ2-7; TCRdb selects TRBD1, and the lack of DNA leaves this call unchecked. Germline V gene data show CDR1 as SGHTA and CDR2 as FQGNSA. CDR3 size: 17 residues.

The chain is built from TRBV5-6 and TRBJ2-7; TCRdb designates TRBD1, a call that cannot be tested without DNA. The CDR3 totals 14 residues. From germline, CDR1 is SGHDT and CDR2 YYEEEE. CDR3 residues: CASSLGDRNYEQYF.

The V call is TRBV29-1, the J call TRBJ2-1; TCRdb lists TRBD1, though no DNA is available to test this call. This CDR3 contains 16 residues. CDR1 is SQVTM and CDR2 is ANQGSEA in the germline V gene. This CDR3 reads CSVEGSLQGPYNEQFF.

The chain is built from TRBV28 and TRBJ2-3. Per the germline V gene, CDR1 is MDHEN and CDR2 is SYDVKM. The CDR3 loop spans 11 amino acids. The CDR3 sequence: CASSHPDTQYF. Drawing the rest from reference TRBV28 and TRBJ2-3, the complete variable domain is DVKVTQSSRYLVKRTGEKVFLECVQDMDHENMFWYRQDPGLGLRLIYFSYDVKMKEKGDIPEGYSVSREKKERFSLILESASTNQTSMYLCASSHPDTQYFGPGTRLTVL.

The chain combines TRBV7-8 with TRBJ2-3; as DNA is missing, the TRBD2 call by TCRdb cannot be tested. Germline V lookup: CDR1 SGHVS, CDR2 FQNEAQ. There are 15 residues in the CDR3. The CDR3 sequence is CASSSGGLGTDTQYF.

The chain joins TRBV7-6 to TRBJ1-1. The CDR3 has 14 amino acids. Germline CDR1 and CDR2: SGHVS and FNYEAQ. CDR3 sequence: CASSLGDLNTEAFF. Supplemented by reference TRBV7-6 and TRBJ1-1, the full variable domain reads GAGVSQSPRYKVTKRGQDVALRCDPISGHVSLYWYRQALGQGPEFLTYFNYEAQQDKSGLPNDRFSAERPEGSISTLTIQRTEQRDSAMYRCASSLGDLNTEAFFGQGTRLTVV.

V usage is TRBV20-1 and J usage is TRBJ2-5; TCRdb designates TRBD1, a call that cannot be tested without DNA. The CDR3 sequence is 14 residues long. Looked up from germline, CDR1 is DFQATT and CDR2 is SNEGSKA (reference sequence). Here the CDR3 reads CSASQDNLQETQYF.

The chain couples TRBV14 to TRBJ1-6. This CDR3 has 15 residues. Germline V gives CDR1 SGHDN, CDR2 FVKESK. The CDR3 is CASSPTVGNNSPLHF.

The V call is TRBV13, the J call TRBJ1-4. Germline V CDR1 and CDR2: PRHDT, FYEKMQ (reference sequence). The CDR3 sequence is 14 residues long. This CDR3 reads CASSLASGGEKLFF.

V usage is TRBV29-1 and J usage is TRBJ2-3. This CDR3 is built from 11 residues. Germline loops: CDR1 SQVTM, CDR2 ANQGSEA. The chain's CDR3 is CSVYFTDTQYF.

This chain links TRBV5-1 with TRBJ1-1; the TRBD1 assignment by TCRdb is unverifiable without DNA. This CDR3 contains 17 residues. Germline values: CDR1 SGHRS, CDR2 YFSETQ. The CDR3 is CASSLEGDRGSLTEAFF.